One and the same sample provided the 26 T cell receptor beta chains below, sequenced in a study of blood T cell repertoires in COVID-19. TCRdb's copy holds only in-frame clones and misses some; the assay was immunoSEQ multiplex PCR. The sample holds a few hundred thousand clones, 89% seen once. The source material was PBMCs or T cells enriched from blood (not recorded which). These receptors were obtained from a woman between 35 and 50 years old who had recovered from COVID-19.

This clone was seen at least ten times. This chain joins TRBV24-1 and TRBJ2-3; TRBD2 aligns across 16 bases. CDR3 length: 17 residues. The trim removed 3 bases at V and 4 bases at J, leaving 3 bases unmatched. Germline CDR1 reads KGHDR; CDR2 reads SFDVKD. In DNA form, the CDR3 reads TGTGCCACCAGTGATCGGGGACTAGCGGGAGGGCCAGATACGCAGTATTTT. Its protein product is CATSDRGLAGGPDTQYF.

The gene calls are TRBV19 and TRBJ2-1; 9 bases map to TRBD2. The CDR3 has 15 residues. The V segment lost 5 bases and the J segment 4 bases; nucleotides outside the gene matches: 6. Germline lookup yields CDR1 LNHDA and CDR2 SQIVND (reference sequence). CDR3 sequence (DNA): TGTGCCAGTAGTTCCCCTAGCGGGGTATACAATGAGCAGTTCTTC. Amino acids: CASSSPSGVYNEQFF. The entire variable domain, with the rest obtained from reference TRBV19 and TRBJ2-1, is as follows: DGGITQSPKYLFRKEGQNVTLSCEQNLNHDAMYWYRQDPGQGLRLIYYSQIVNDFQKGDIAEGYSVSREKKESFPLTVTSAQKNPTAFYLCASSSPSGVYNEQFFGPGTRLTVL.

The chain couples TRBV11-3 to TRBJ2-1; possibly TRBD2 for D (6 bases). Trimming took 3 bases from V and 7 from J, leaving 13 bases between them. Germline V lookup: CDR1 SGHNT, CDR2 YENEEA. CDR3 length equals 14 residues. CDR3 amino acids: CASSFGGDTNEQFF. Here the CDR3 DNA reads TGTGCCAGCAGCTTCGGGGGTGATACGAATGAGCAGTTCTTC. Together with reference TRBV11-3 and TRBJ2-1, the CDR3 gives the full variable domain: EAGVVQSPRYKIIEKKQPVAFWCNPISGHNTLYWYLQNLGQGPELLIRYENEEAVDDSQLPKDRFSAERLKGVDSTLKIQPAELGDSAVYLCASSFGGDTNEQFFGPGTRLTVL.

The rearrangement uses TRBV30 and TRBJ1-4; possibly TRBD1 for D (5 bases). This CDR3 region has 13 residues. V shed 5 bases and J shed 3 bases, with 10 bases lying between them. CDR1 is GTSNPN, CDR2 SVGIG, per germline (reference sequence). CDR3: CAWQGTANEKLFF. As DNA, the CDR3 is TGTGCCTGGCAGGGCACGGCTAATGAAAAACTGTTTTTT.

The gene calls are TRBV6-5 and TRBJ1-2, with D possibly matching TRBD1 (6 bases). The CDR3 contains 15 residues. The ends were cut back, 10 bases at V and 2 bases at J, with 20 bases in the middle. The germline V gene has CDR1 MNHEY and CDR2 SVGAGI. The CDR3 sequence: CATIGGLTGNYGYTF. Here the CDR3 DNA reads TGTGCCACTATCGGGGGGTTGACAGGAAACTATGGCTACACCTTC.

This clone occurred once. The chain combines TRBV10-1 with TRBJ2-5, with D perhaps matching TRBD2 (7 bases). Germline lookup yields CDR1 WNHNN and CDR2 SYGVQD (reference sequence). This CDR3 is built from 12 residues. CDR3 region: CDRASGQETQYF. CDR3 in DNA: TGCGACAGGGCTAGCGGACAAGAGACCCAGTACTTC.

The chain joins TRBV7-2 to TRBJ2-1, with D possibly being TRBD2 (5 bases). The V gene lost 2 bases and the J gene lost 4 bases, with 9 bases spanning the gap. Germline CDR1 SGHTA, CDR2 FQGNSA. The CDR3 sequence is 14 residues long. The CDR3 DNA reads as TGTGCCAGCAGCTTACCGGGAACGTACAATGAGCAGTTCTTC. Translated, it gives CASSLPGTYNEQFF.

The chain is built from TRBV5-1 and TRBJ1-3, with D hard to call. The CDR3 runs 13 residues. Per the germline V gene, CDR1 is SGHRS and CDR2 is YFSETQ. The V and J ends lost 4 bases and 1 base respectively, with 6 bases between them. The CDR3 sequence: CASSPESGNTIYF. CDR3 in DNA: TGCGCCAGCAGCCCAGAATCTGGAAACACCATATATTTT.

The chain is built from TRBV7-2 and TRBJ1-3, with 8 bases identical to TRBD1. The CDR3 has 15 amino acids. The V and J ends lost 1 base and 4 bases, in that order; junction bases with no gene match: 3. Looked up from germline, CDR1 is SGHTA and CDR2 is FQGNSA. CDR3 amino acids: CASSLEQGEGNTIYF. Here the CDR3 DNA reads TGTGCCAGCAGCTTAGAACAGGGGGAAGGAAACACCATATATTTT. The full variable domain, its missing parts supplied by reference TRBV7-2 and TRBJ1-3, is GAGVSQSPSNKVTEKGKDVELRCDPISGHTALYWYRQSLGQGLEFLIYFQGNSAPDKSGLPSDRFSAERTGGSVSTLTIQRTQQEDSAVYLCASSLEQGEGNTIYFGEGSWLTVV.

This chain links TRBV30 with TRBJ1-1; the D gene is possibly TRBD1 (5 bases). The CDR3 extends over 13 amino acids. From germline, CDR1 is GTSNPN and CDR2 SVGIG (reference sequence). Trimming took off 2 bases at V and 5 bases at J, with 12 bases between the two ends. The CDR3 is CAWSTRESTEAFF. The CDR3, as DNA: TGTGCCTGGAGTACCAGGGAATCAACTGAAGCTTTCTTT.

This rearrangement joins TRBV3-1 (or the pseudogene TRBV3-2) to TRBJ1-2, with TRBD1 identical over 8 bases. The germline V gene has CDR1 LGHDT and CDR2 YNNKEL (reference sequence). Trimming removed 1 base from V and 2 bases from J; junction bases left unmatched: 0. CDR3 length equals 14 residues. Written as DNA, the CDR3 is TGTGCCAGCAGCCAAGGGACAGGGAACTATGGCTACACCTTC. This codes for CASSQGTGNYGYTF.

The V gene is TRBV7-9, the J gene TRBJ1-1; D is unresolved. The germline V gene has CDR1 SEHNR and CDR2 FQNEAQ (reference sequence). V lost 5 bases and J 4 bases, leaving 11 bases between the germline ends. This CDR3 is built from 13 residues. The CDR3 is CASSPFPSTEAFF. The CDR3 DNA follows: TGTGCCAGCAGCCCCTTTCCTTCCACTGAAGCTTTCTTT.

The gene calls are TRBV6-5 and TRBJ1-2; a possible D gene is TRBD1 (5 bases). Trimming took off 5 bases at V and 3 bases at J, with 16 bases between the two ends. CDR1 is MNHEY and CDR2 is SVGAGI in the germline V gene. The CDR3 is 15 residues long. CDR3 in DNA: TGTGCCAGCAGTCCGGACACGTTCCCCTACTATGGCTACACCTTC. The encoded protein is CASSPDTFPYYGYTF.

This sequence joins TRBV5-8 and TRBJ2-2; 10 positions agree with TRBD1. Germline V lookup: CDR1 SGHTS, CDR2 YDEGEE. Trimming removed 7 bases from V and 2 bases from J; junction bases left unmatched: 14. The CDR3 is 18 residues long. CDR3 coding DNA: TGTGCCAGCGCCCCCCGGGACAGGGGCCCCCTTAACACCGGGGAGCTGTTTTTT. This gives the protein CASAPRDRGPLNTGELFF.

The chain has TRBV7-3 and TRBJ2-3; 10 nucleotides agree with TRBD2. Germline-derived CDR1 and CDR2 are SGHTA and FQGTGA. The CDR3 runs to 15 residues. J was trimmed by 6 bases and V by 5 bases; bases with no gene match: 8. The CDR3 loop reads CASSPRSGGPDTQYF. CDR3 DNA: TGTGCCAGCAGCCCGCGTAGCGGGGGGCCGGATACGCAGTATTTT.

This clone was recorded once. The chain joins TRBV24-1 to TRBJ2-5, with D perhaps TRBD2 (6 bases). The CDR3 is 13 amino acids. Trimming took off 3 bases at V and 7 bases at J, with 11 bases between the two ends. Germline assignment: CDR1 KGHDR and CDR2 SFDVKD. Written as DNA, the CDR3 is TGTGCCACCAGTGATGACATGGAGGGGACCCAGTACTTC. It is translated as CATSDDMEGTQYF.

The rearrangement uses TRBV27 and TRBJ2-3; the D is unclear. CDR3 length: 15 residues. Trimming cost V 3 bases and J 0 bases, with 10 bases left between them. Germline CDR1 reads MNHEY; CDR2 reads SMNVEV (reference sequence). The CDR3 loop reads CASSFRGISTDTQYF. The CDR3 coding sequence is TGTGCCAGCAGTTTTCGCGGAATTAGCACAGATACGCAGTATTTT.

The V gene is TRBV12-3 or TRBV12-4, the J gene TRBJ1-5; the D gene is possibly TRBD1 (5 bases). V was clipped by 5 bases and J by 6 bases, with 11 bases between them. The CDR3 spans 13 residues. The CDR3 DNA sequence: TGTGCCAGCAGTAGGGGATTGGGTCAGCCCCAGCATTTT. Its protein product is CASSRGLGQPQHF.

This clone came up once. The chain recombines TRBV29-1 with TRBJ2-2, with D possibly being TRBD1 (6 bases). CDR1 and CDR2 (germline): SQVTM, ANQGSEA. The CDR3 length is 15 residues. Trimming took 6 bases from V and 0 from J, leaving 14 bases between them. CDR3 sequence: CSVAGTPANTGELFF. The CDR3 nucleotides are TGCAGCGTCGCCGGGACACCCGCGAACACCGGGGAGCTGTTTTTT.

The chain couples TRBV6-1 to TRBJ2-3; a weak D match, TRBD1 (5 bases). The CDR3 spans 16 residues. CDR1 is MNHNS and CDR2 is SASEGT in the germline V gene. V lost 4 bases to trimming and J lost 6 bases, with 20 bases between them. CDR3 sequence: CASSAMDKHLGDTQYF. DNA for the CDR3: TGTGCCAGCAGTGCCATGGACAAGCACTTAGGGGATACGCAGTATTTT.

The V gene is TRBV2, the J gene TRBJ2-7; 8 bases are a match to TRBD2. Germline-derived CDR1 and CDR2 are SNHLY and FYNNEI. The J segment lost 5 bases and the V segment lost 6 bases, leaving 9 bases of the junction unmatched. The CDR3 runs 14 residues. This CDR3 reads CASSFLGGVDEQYF. CDR3 nucleotides: TGTGCCAGCAGCTTCCTCGGGGGGGTAGACGAGCAGTACTTC.

J is TRBJ1-2 and V is TRBV5-1; possible D gene TRBD1, 5 bases. The CDR3 runs 13 residues. With 0 bases removed from V and 4 bases from J, the gap between germline ends came to 7 bases. Germline assignment: CDR1 SGHRS and CDR2 YFSETQ. The CDR3 bases are TGCGCCAGCAGCTTGGGACAGCCCTATGGCTACACCTTC. Amino acids: CASSLGQPYGYTF.

The chain employs TRBV5-1 and TRBJ1-5; tentatively, D is TRBD1 (6 bases). This CDR3 is built from 15 residues. Germline V CDR1 and CDR2: SGHRS, YFSETQ. The germline V and J ends were trimmed by 0 bases and 1 base, with 8 bases remaining between them. The chain's CDR3 is CASSLAGQSNQPQHF. Written as DNA, the CDR3 is TGCGCCAGCAGCTTGGCCGGACAGAGCAATCAGCCCCAGCATTTT.

The chain recombines TRBV14 with TRBJ2-7; 11 bases line up with TRBD2. Germline loops: CDR1 SGHDN, CDR2 FVKESK. There are 17 residues in the CDR3. After removal of 1 base from V and 0 bases from J, the junction contained 5 bases not matched to a gene. CDR3 sequence reads: CASSQVGLADSSYEQYF. The DNA for the CDR3 is TGTGCCAGCAGCCAAGTGGGACTAGCGGATAGCTCCTACGAGCAGTACTTC.

The J gene is TRBJ2-5, the V gene TRBV30; TRBD2 is a possible D gene (6 bases). Between the trimmed V and J ends, which lost 2 bases and 6 bases, there was a span of 16 bases. Germline V gives CDR1 GTSNPN, CDR2 SVGIG (reference sequence). The CDR3 is made up of 14 amino acids. The CDR3 DNA sequence: TGTGCCTGGAGTCCTGGGACTGGTCAACAGACCCAGTACTTC. Its translation is CAWSPGTGQQTQYF.

V gene TRBV3-1 (or the pseudogene TRBV3-2) combines with J gene TRBJ1-6, with D perhaps matching TRBD1 (6 bases). Trimming left V 3 bases short and J 10 bases short, with 13 bases between. This CDR3 is 14 amino acids long. Germline lookup yields CDR1 LGHDT and CDR2 YNNKEL (reference sequence). This CDR3 is CASSQPGHTSPLHF. In nucleotides, the CDR3 is TGTGCCAGCAGCCAGCCGGGACATACATCACCCCTCCACTTT.